This T cell receptor (beta chain) was profiled in a study of T cell repertoires in cytomegalovirus infection (dated by TCRdb to between 2018 and 2021). Concerning the study at large: Donor HLA type was relevant to the analysis, as public TCR beta signatures indicated carriage of CMV infection together with the matching HLA type.

General study outcomes and caveats: The ex vivo response was dominated by HLA-C-restricted CMV-specific TCR beta clonotypes, which also provided the single most frequent clonotype in two of eight donors. Carriers of CMV infection plus the relevant HLA type were discriminated by the cumulative frequency of public TCR beta family members in the study cohort and in an independent roughly 400-donor cohort.

Concerning this clonotype itself: The antigen it recognizes is unknown. Base qualities are not provided; no much larger clone lies one nucleotide away.

This sample was sequenced with an Illumina HiSeq 1500. TCRdb ran its own pipeline on the public reads, namely fastp trimming at Q25 and MiXCR clone calling, and kept in-frame beta chains. Rows with one shared CDR3 protein collapse into an entry with the most common genes and DNA. The sample table contains approximately 750,000 distinct CDR3 sequences; only one count was recorded for about 40% of them. Under 3% of the sample is in the top ten clones. The sequencing input was PBMCs. This TCR was recovered from a human donor in good health (CMV status not recorded). Some clones in this sample may be carry-over from other donors' samples.

The CDR3 is CASRTGLSNTGELFF. In nucleotide form, the sequence is TGCGCCAGCCGGACAGGGCTCTCTAACACCGGGGAGCTGTTTTTT. Recombination linked TRBV5-1 to TRBJ2-2; 8 bases in the middle match TRBD1. CDR1 and CDR2, looked up from the germline V gene, are SGHRS and YFSETQ. V has 7 bases trimmed and J has 2 bases trimmed; junction bases matching no gene number 7. The CDR3 holds 15 amino acids from the cysteine to the phenylalanine. Just the 45-base CDR3 DNA is kept, in frame starting at base 1.